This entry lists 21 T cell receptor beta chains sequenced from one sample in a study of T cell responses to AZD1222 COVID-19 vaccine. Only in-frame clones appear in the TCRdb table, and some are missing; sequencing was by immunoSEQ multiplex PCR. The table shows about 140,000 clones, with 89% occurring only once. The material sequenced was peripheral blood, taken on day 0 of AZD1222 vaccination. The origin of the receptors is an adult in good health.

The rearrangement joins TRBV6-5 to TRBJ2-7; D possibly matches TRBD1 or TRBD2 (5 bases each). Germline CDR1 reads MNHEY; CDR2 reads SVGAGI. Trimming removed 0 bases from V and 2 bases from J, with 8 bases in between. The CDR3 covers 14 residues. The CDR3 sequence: CASSYSRGPYEQYF. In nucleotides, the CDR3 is TGTGCCAGCAGTTACTCCCGGGGACCCTACGAGCAGTACTTC.

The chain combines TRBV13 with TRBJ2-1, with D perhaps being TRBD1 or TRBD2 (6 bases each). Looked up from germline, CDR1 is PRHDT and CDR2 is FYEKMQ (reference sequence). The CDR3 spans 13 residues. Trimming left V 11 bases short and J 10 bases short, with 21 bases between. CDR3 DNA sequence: TGTGCCGGGGGGCGTCAACCTAGCCCCGAGCAGTTCTTC. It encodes CAGGRQPSPEQFF.

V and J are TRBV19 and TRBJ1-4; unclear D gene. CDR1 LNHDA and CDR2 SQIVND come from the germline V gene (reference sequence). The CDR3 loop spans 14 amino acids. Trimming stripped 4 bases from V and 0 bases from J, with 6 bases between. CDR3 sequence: CASSRIATNEKLFF. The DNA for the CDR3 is TGTGCCAGTAGTAGAATTGCAACTAATGAAAAACTGTTTTTT. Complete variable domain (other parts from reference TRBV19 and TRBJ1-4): DGGITQSPKYLFRKEGQNVTLSCEQNLNHDAMYWYRQDPGQGLRLIYYSQIVNDFQKGDIAEGYSVSREKKESFPLTVTSAQKNPTAFYLCASSRIATNEKLFFGSGTQLSVL.

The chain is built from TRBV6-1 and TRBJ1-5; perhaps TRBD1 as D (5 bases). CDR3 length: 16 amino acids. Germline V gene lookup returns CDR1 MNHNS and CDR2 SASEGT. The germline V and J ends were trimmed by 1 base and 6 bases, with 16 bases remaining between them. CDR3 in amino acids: CASSEGTLRQGQPQHF. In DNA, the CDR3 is TGTGCCAGCAGTGAAGGGACTTTAAGGCAGGGTCAGCCCCAGCATTTT.

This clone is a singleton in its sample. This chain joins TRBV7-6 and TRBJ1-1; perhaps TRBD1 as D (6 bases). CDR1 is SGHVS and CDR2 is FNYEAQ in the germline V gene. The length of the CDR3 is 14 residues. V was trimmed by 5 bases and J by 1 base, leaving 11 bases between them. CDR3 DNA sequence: TGTGCCAGCAGCCCCGGGACACCGAACACTGAAGCTTTCTTT. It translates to CASSPGTPNTEAFF.

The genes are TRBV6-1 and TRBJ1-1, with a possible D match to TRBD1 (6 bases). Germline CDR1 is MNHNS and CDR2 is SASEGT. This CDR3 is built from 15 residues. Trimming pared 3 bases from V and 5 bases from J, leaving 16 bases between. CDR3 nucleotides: TGTGCCAGCAGTGAGGTATTCCAGGGGCGAACTGAAGCTTTCTTT. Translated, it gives CASSEVFQGRTEAFF.

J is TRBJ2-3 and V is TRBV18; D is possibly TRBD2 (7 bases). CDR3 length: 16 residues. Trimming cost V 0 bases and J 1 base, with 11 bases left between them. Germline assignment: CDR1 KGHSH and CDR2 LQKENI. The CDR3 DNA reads TGTGCCAGCTCACCACCGTCCGGGGGGCGCACAGATACGCAGTATTTT. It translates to CASSPPSGGRTDTQYF.

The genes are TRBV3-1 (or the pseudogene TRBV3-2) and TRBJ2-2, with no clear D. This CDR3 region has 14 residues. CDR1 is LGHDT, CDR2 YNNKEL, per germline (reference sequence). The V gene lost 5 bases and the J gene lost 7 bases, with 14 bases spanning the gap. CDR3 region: CASSLGPGGGELFF. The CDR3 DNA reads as TGTGCCAGCAGCTTGGGCCCGGGTGGCGGGGAGCTGTTTTTT.

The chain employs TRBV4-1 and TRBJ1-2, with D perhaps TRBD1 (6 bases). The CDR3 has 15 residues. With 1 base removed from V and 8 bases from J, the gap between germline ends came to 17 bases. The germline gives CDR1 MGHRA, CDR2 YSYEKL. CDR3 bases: TGCGCCAGCAGCCAAGGCCTAGGCGGGGGGCAAGGCTACACCTTC. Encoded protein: CASSQGLGGGQGYTF.

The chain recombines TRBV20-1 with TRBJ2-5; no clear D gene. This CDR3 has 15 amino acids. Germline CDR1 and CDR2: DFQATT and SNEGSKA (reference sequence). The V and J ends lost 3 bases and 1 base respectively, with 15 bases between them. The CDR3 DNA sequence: TGCAGTGCTAGTTTCCCCGGTCCATTCCAAGAGACCCAGTACTTC. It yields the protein CSASFPGPFQETQYF.

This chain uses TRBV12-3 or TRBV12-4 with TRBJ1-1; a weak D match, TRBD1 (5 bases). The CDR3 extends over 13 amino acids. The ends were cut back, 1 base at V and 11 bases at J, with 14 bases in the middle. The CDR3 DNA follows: TGTGCCAGCAGTTTAGGCTTAGGGGTAAGGGCTTTCTTT. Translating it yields CASSLGLGVRAFF.

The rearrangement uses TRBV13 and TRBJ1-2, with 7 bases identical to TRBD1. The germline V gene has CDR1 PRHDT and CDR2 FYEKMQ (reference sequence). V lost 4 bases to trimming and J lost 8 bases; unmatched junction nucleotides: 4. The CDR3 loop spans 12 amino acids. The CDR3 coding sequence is TGTGCCAGCAGCTACCGGGACAGAGGCTACACCTTC. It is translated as CASSYRDRGYTF.

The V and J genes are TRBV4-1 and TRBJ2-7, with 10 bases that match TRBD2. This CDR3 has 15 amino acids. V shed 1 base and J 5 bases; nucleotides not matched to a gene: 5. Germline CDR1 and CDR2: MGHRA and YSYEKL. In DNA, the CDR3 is TGCGCCAGCAGCCAAGTGCGAGCGGGAGGGCACGAGCAGTACTTC. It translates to CASSQVRAGGHEQYF.

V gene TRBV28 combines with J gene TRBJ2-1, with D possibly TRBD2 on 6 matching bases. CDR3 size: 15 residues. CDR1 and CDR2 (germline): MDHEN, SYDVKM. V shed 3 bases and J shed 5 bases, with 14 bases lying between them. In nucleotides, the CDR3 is TGTGCCAGCAGTTTGAGCGGGCCACGGGACAATGAGCAGTTCTTC. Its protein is CASSLSGPRDNEQFF.

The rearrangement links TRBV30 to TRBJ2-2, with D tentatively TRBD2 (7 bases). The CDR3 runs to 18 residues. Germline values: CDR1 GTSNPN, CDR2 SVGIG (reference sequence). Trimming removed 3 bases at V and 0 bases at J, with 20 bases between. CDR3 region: CAWRGRGALFANTGELFF. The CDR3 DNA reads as TGTGCCTGGAGGGGCCGGGGGGCTCTGTTCGCGAACACCGGGGAGCTGTTTTTT. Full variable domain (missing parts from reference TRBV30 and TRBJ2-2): SQTIHQWPATLVQPVGSPLSLECTVEGTSNPNLYWYRQAAGRGLQLLFYSVGIGQISSEVPQNLSASRPQDRQFILSSKKLLLSDSGFYLCAWRGRGALFANTGELFFGEGSRLTVL.

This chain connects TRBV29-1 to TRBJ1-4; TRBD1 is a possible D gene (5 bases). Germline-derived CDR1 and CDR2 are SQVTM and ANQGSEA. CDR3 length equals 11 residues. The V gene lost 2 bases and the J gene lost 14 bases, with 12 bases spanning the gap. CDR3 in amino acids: CSVEQGIELFF. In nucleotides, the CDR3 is TGCAGCGTTGAACAGGGAATAGAGCTGTTTTTT. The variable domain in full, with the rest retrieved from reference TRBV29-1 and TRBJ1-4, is SAVISQKPSRDICQRGTSLTIQCQVDSQVTMMFWYRQQPGQSLTLIATANQGSEATYESGFVIDKFPISRPNLTFSTLTVSNMSPEDSSIYLCSVEQGIELFFGSGTQLSVL.

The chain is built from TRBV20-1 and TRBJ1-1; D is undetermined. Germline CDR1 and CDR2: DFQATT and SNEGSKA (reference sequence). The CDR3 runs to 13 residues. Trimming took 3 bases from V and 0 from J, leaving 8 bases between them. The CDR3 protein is CSASEGMNTEAFF. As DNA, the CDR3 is TGCAGTGCTAGTGAGGGCATGAACACTGAAGCTTTCTTT.

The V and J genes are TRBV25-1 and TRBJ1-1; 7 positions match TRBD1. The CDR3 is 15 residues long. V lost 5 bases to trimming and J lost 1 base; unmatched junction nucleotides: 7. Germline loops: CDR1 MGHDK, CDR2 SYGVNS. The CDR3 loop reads CASSLRQGRNTEAFF. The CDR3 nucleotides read TGTGCCAGCAGTCTTCGACAGGGACGGAACACTGAAGCTTTCTTT. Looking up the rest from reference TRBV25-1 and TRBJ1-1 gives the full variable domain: EADIYQTPRYLVIGTGKKITLECSQTMGHDKMYWYQQDPGMELHLIHYSYGVNSTEKGDLSSESTVSRIRTEHFPLTLESARPSHTSQYLCASSLRQGRNTEAFFGQGTRLTVV.

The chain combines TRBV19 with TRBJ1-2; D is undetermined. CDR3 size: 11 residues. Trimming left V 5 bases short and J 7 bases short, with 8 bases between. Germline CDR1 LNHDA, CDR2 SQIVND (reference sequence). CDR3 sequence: CASSPGGGYTF. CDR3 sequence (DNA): TGTGCCAGTAGTCCTGGCGGTGGCTACACCTTC.

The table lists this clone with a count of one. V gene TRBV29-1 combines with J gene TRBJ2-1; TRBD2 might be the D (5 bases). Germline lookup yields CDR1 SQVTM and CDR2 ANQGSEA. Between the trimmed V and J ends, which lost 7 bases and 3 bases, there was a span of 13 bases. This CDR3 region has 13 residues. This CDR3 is CSARNGDYNEQFF. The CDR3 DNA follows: TGCAGCGCCCGGAACGGGGACTACAATGAGCAGTTCTTC.

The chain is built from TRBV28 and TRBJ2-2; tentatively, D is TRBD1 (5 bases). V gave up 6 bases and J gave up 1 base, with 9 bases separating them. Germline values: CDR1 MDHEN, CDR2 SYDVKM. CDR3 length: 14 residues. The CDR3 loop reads CASRFTGNTGELFF. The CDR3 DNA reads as TGTGCCAGCAGGTTCACAGGGAACACCGGGGAGCTGTTTTTT.